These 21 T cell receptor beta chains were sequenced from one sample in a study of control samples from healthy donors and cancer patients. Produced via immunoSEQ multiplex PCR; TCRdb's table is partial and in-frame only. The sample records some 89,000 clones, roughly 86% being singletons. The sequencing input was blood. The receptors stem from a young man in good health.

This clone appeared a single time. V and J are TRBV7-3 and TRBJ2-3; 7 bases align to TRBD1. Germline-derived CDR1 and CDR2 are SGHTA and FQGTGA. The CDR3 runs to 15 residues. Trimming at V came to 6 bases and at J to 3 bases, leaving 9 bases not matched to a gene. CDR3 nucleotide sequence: TGTGCCAGCAGTCATAACAGGGGAAGGACAGATACGCAGTATTTT. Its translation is CASSHNRGRTDTQYF.

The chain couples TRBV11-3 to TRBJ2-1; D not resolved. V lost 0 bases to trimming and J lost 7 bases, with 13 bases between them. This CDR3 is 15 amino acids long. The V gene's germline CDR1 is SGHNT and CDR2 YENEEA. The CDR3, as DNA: TGTGCCAGCAGCTTAGAGGCAGGATCTCTTAATGAGCAGTTCTTC. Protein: CASSLEAGSLNEQFF.

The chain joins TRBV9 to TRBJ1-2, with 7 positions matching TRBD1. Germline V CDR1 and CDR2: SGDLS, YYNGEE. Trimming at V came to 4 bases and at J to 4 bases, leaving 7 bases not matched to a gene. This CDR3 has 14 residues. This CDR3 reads CASSSGGGSYGYTF. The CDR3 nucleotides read TGTGCCAGCAGCTCGGGAGGGGGCAGCTATGGCTACACCTTC.

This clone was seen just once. Here the CDR3 DNA reads TGTGCCAGCAGCCCCGTTAGGGGGGGCCCCGGAGCCGGGAACACTGAAGCTTTCTTT. Its protein product is CASSPVRGGPGAGNTEAFF. The chain has TRBV7-6 and TRBJ1-1, with a weak D call TRBD1 (6 bases). This CDR3 region has 19 residues. Germline assignment: CDR1 SGHVS and CDR2 FNYEAQ. V was clipped by 5 bases and J by 1 base, with 26 bases between them.

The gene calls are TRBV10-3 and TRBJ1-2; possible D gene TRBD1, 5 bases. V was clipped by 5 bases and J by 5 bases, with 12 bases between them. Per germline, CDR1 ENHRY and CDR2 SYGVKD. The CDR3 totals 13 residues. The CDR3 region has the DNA TGTGCCATCAGTTTCGGGACGGAGTATGGCTACACCTTC. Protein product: CAISFGTEYGYTF.

The CDR3 sequence is CASSNPGGPTGELFF. For the CDR3, the DNA is TGTGCCAGCAGCAATCCCGGGGGCCCCACCGGGGAGCTGTTTTTT. The chain uses TRBV5-4 and TRBJ2-2, with D perhaps being TRBD1 or TRBD2 (6 bases each). Germline loops: CDR1 SGHNT, CDR2 YYREEE (reference sequence). The V gene lost 4 bases and the J gene lost 4 bases, with 14 bases spanning the gap. The CDR3 length is 15 residues.

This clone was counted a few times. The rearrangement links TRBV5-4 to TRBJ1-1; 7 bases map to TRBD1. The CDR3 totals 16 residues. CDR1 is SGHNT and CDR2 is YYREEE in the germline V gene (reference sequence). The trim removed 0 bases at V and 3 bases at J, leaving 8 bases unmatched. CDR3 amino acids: CASSLAIGGGDTEAFF. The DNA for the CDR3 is TGTGCCAGCAGCTTGGCCATTGGAGGGGGCGACACTGAAGCTTTCTTT. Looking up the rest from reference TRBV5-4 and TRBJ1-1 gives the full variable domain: ETGVTQSPTHLIKTRGQQVTLRCSSQSGHNTVSWYQQALGQGPQFIFQYYREEENGRGNFPPRFSGLQFPNYSSELNVNALELDDSALYLCASSLAIGGGDTEAFFGQGTRLTVV.

This CDR3 is CATSDGRSGLPGYTF. CDR3 nucleotides: TGTGCCACCAGTGATGGGAGATCAGGGTTGCCTGGCTACACCTTC. The chain is built from TRBV24-1 and TRBJ1-2, with a tentative D call TRBD1 (5 bases). The V gene lost 3 bases and the J gene lost 7 bases, with 17 bases spanning the gap. The CDR3 is made up of 15 amino acids. Germline CDR1 KGHDR, CDR2 SFDVKD.

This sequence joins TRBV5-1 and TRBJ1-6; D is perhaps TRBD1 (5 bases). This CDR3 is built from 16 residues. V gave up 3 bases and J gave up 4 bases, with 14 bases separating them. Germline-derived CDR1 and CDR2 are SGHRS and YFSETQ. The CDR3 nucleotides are TGCGCCAGCAGCTCAACCGGGGGAGGTTATAATTCACCCCTCCACTTT. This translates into CASSSTGGGYNSPLHF.

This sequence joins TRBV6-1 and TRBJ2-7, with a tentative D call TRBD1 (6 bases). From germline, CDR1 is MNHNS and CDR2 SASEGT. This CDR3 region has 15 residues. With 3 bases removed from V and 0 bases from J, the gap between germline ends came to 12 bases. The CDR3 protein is CASSDTGTLSYEQYV. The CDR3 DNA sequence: TGTGCCAGCAGTGATACCGGGACACTCTCCTACGAGCAGTACGTC.

The CDR3 nucleotides read TGTGCCAGCAGTTTACCGGGACTAGGGAATGAGCAGTTCTTC. Its protein product is CASSLPGLGNEQFF. V gene TRBV27 combines with J gene TRBJ2-1; 8 bases are a match to TRBD2. Germline CDR1 reads MNHEY; CDR2 reads SMNVEV (reference sequence). Trimming cost V 2 bases and J 7 bases; bases outside gene matches: 4. The CDR3 extends over 14 amino acids.

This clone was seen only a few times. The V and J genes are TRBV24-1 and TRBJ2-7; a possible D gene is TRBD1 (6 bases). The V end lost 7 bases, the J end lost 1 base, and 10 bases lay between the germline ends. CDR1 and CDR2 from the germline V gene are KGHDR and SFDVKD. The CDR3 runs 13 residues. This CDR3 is CATRDSSSYEQYF. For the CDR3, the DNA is TGTGCCACCAGGGACAGTTCGTCCTACGAGCAGTACTTC.

CDR3: CAWSVVAGQPQHF. CDR3 sequence (DNA): TGTGCCTGGAGTGTAGTTGCGGGTCAGCCCCAGCATTTT. The chain combines TRBV30 with TRBJ1-5; D is undetermined. The V end was cut by 0 bases, the J end by 6 bases, with 9 bases between. Germline values: CDR1 GTSNPN, CDR2 SVGIG (reference sequence). The CDR3 is 13 residues long. The variable domain in full, completed from reference TRBV30 and TRBJ1-5, reads SQTIHQWPATLVQPVGSPLSLECTVEGTSNPNLYWYRQAAGRGLQLLFYSVGIGQISSEVPQNLSASRPQDRQFILSSKKLLLSDSGFYLCAWSVVAGQPQHFGDGTRLSIL.

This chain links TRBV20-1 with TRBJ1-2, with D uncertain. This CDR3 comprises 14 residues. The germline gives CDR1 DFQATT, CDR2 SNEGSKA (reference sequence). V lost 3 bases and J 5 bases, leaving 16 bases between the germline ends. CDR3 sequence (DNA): TGCAGTGCTAGTCCCCCCGAGATTGGGTATGGCTACACCTTC. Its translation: CSASPPEIGYGYTF.

The CDR3 DNA follows: TGCGCCACCATAAGCGGGGATGGTAGTTCAGATACGCAGTATTTT. Translated, it gives CATISGDGSSDTQYF. The V gene is TRBV10-2, the J gene TRBJ2-3; TRBD2 aligns across 7 bases. The V and J ends lost 10 bases and 4 bases, in that order; junction bases with no gene match: 14. The CDR3 extends over 15 amino acids. Germline V gene lookup returns CDR1 WSHSY and CDR2 SAAADI.

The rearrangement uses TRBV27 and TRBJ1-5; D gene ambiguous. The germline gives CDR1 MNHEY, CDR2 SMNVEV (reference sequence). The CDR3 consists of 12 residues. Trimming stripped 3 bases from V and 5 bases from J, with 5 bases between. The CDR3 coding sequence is TGTGCCAGCAGTTTCCTAGATCAGCCCCAGCATTTT. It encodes CASSFLDQPQHF.

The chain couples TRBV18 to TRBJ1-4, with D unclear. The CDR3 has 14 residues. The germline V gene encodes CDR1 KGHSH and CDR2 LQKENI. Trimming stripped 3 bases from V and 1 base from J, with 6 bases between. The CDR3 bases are TGTGCCAGCTCACCGACGGTAACTAATGAAAAACTGTTTTTT. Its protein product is CASSPTVTNEKLFF.

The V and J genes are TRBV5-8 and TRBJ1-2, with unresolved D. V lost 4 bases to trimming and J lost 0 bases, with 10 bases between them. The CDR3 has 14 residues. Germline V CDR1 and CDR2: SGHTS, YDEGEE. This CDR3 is CASSPAGTNYGYTF. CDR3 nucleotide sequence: TGTGCCAGCAGCCCAGCCGGGACTAACTATGGCTACACCTTC.

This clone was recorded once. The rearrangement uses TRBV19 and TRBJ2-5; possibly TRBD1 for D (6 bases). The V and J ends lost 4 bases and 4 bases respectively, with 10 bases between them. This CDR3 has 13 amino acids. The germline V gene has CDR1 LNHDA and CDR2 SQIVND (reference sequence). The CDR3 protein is CASSNRVTETQYF. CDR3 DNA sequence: TGTGCCAGTAGTAACAGGGTGACAGAGACCCAGTACTTC.

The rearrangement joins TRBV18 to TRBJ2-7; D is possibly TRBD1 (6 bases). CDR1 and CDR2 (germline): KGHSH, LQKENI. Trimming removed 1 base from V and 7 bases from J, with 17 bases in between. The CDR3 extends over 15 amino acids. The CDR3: CASSPRVGGREEQYF. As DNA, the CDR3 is TGTGCCAGCTCACCACGGGTAGGGGGACGAGAAGAGCAGTACTTC.

The CDR3 sequence: CASSLDRGTDTQYF. DNA of the CDR3: TGTGCCAGCAGCTTGGACAGGGGCACAGATACGCAGTATTTT. The V and J genes are TRBV5-5 and TRBJ2-3; D may be TRBD1 (6 bases). The ends were cut back, 0 bases at V and 1 base at J, with 6 bases in the middle. The V gene's germline CDR1 is SGHKS and CDR2 YYEKEE (reference sequence). CDR3 size: 14 residues.